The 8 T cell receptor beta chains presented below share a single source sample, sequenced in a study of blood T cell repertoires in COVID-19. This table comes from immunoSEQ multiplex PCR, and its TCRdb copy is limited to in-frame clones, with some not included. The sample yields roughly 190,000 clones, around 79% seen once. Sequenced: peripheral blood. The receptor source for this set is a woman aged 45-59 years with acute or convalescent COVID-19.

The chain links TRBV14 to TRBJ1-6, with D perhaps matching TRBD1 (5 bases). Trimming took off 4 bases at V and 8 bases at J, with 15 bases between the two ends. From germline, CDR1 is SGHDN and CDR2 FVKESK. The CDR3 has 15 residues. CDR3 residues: CASSLKGLSYSPLHF. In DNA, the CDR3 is TGTGCCAGCAGCCTAAAGGGACTTTCCTATTCACCCCTCCACTTT.

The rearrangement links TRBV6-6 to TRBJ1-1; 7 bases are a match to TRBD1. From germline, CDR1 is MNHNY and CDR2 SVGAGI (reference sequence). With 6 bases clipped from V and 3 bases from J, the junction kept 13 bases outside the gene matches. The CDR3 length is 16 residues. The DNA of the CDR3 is TGTGCCAGCAGCGGCCTAGACAGGGATAGGTACACTGAAGCTTTCTTT. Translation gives CASSGLDRDRYTEAFF.

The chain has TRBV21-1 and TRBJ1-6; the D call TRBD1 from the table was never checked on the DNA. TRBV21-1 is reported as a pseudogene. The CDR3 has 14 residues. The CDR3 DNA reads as TGTGCCAGCAGCAAAGCACAGGGGAATTCACCCCTCCACTTT. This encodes CASSKAQGNSPLHF.

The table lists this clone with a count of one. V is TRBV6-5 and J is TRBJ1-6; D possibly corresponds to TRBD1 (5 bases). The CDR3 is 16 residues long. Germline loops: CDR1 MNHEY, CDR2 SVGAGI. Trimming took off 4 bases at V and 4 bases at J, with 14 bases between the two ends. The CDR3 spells CASSSREGSYNSPLHF. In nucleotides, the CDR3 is TGTGCCAGCAGTTCCCGGGAGGGGTCTTATAATTCACCCCTCCACTTT.

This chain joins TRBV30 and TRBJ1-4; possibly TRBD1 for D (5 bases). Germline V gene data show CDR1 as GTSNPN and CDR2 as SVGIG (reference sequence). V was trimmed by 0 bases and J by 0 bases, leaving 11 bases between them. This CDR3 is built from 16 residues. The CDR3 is CAWSVPWGATNEKLFF. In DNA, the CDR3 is TGTGCCTGGAGTGTACCTTGGGGGGCAACTAATGAAAAACTGTTTTTT.

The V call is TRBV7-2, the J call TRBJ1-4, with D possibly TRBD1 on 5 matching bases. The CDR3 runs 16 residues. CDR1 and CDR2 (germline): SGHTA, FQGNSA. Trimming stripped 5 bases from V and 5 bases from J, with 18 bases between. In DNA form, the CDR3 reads TGTGCCAGCAGCCCCCAAGGACAAGCCAGGAATGAAAAACTGTTTTTT. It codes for CASSPQGQARNEKLFF.

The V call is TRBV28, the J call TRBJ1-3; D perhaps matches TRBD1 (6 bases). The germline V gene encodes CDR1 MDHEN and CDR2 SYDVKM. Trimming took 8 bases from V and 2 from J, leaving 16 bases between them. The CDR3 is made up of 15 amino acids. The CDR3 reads CASCEQGTPGNTIYF. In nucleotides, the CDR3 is TGTGCCAGCTGTGAACAGGGTACCCCTGGAAACACCATATATTTT.

The CDR3 sequence is CASSIMRGLAGDEQFF. The CDR3 DNA reads as TGTGCCAGTAGTATTATGCGCGGTTTAGCGGGAGATGAGCAGTTCTTC. The chain joins TRBV19 to TRBJ2-1; TRBD2 matches 9 bases. The junction had 11 bases not matched to a gene; V was cut back by 3 bases and J by 8 bases. Germline CDR1 LNHDA, CDR2 SQIVND (reference sequence). The CDR3 is 16 residues long.